Presented here are 27 T cell receptor beta chains from one specimen sequenced in a study of cytomegalovirus exposure and HLA in healthy donors. The study ran its PCR with 60 Vbeta and 13 Jbeta primers. Generated by immunoSEQ multiplex PCR, the TCRdb table keeps only in-frame clones and is missing some. The table shows 200,000 to 250,000 clones, with just under 85% occurring only once. Sequencing input: PBMCs. These receptor sequences come from a woman in her thirties or forties in good health and CMV-seronegative.

A few counts support this clone. The chain carries TRBV5-1 and TRBJ2-1; D remains ambiguous. Trimming cost V 3 bases and J 8 bases, with 9 bases left between them. CDR1 and CDR2 (germline): SGHRS, YFSETQ. The CDR3 runs 12 residues. The CDR3 loop is CASSSPGDEQFF. In DNA form, the CDR3 reads TGCGCCAGCAGCTCCCCCGGAGATGAGCAGTTCTTC.

CDR3 region: CASSLARVNEQFF. The CDR3 nucleotides are TGTGCCAGCAGCTTAGCGCGAGTTAATGAGCAGTTCTTC. This chain uses TRBV7-2 with TRBJ2-1; D is undetermined. The CDR3 is 13 residues long. CDR1 is SGHTA and CDR2 is FQGNSA in the germline V gene. The ends were cut back, 0 bases at V and 7 bases at J, with 7 bases in the middle.

CDR3 sequence: CASSYSRQGEREQYF. In DNA, the CDR3 is TGTGCCAGCAGTTACTCGAGGCAGGGGGAAAGGGAGCAGTACTTC. This chain joins TRBV6-5 and TRBJ2-7; 7 bases line up with TRBD1. V lost 0 bases and J lost 7; bases outside the gene matches: 9. The CDR3 runs 15 residues. The germline V gene encodes CDR1 MNHEY and CDR2 SVGAGI.

The V gene is TRBV5-1, the J gene TRBJ2-1; 8 bases match TRBD2. Trimming took 6 bases from V and 2 from J; bases not matched to a gene: 7. Germline lookup yields CDR1 SGHRS and CDR2 YFSETQ. The CDR3 loop spans 15 amino acids. CDR3 loop: CASIPGLGPYNEQFF. CDR3 nucleotide sequence: TGCGCCAGCATCCCGGGACTAGGGCCCTACAATGAGCAGTTCTTC.

This sequence joins TRBV4-1 and TRBJ1-2; 10 nucleotides match TRBD1. Germline-derived CDR1 and CDR2 are MGHRA and YSYEKL. CDR3 length equals 15 residues. V dropped 4 bases and J dropped 4; count of bases not matched to a gene: 6. The CDR3 DNA follows: TGCGCCAGCAGCCGAGAGGGACAGGGGACCTATGGCTACACCTTC. Translated, it gives CASSREGQGTYGYTF.

The rearrangement links TRBV10-3 to TRBJ1-1; possible D gene TRBD1, 6 bases. The CDR3 runs 15 residues. Germline lookup yields CDR1 ENHRY and CDR2 SYGVKD. The germline V and J ends were trimmed by 4 bases and 6 bases, with 18 bases remaining between them. The CDR3 is CAISGGQRKGAEAFF. In DNA form, the CDR3 reads TGTGCCATCAGTGGGGGACAACGAAAAGGGGCTGAAGCTTTCTTT.

The rearrangement uses TRBV29-1 and TRBJ1-2, with 12 bases aligning to TRBD1. The CDR3 loop spans 14 amino acids. The trim removed 6 bases at V and 6 bases at J, leaving 8 bases unmatched. CDR1 is SQVTM, CDR2 ANQGSEA, per germline. This chain's CDR3 is CSVLTGTGGDGYTF. The DNA of the CDR3 is TGCAGCGTACTGACCGGGACAGGGGGCGATGGCTACACCTTC.

V usage is TRBV9 and J usage is TRBJ2-2; D call uncertain. Germline CDR1 reads SGDLS; CDR2 reads YYNGEE. The CDR3 runs to 12 residues. V was clipped by 0 bases and J by 7 bases, with 4 bases between them. This chain's CDR3 is CASSVVFGELFF. The CDR3, as DNA: TGTGCCAGCAGCGTAGTCTTCGGGGAGCTGTTTTTT.

This sequence joins TRBV10-3 and TRBJ1-2; perhaps TRBD1 as D (6 bases). V shed 4 bases and J shed 8 bases, with 8 bases lying between them. The CDR3 extends over 11 amino acids. The germline CDR1 and CDR2 sequences are ENHRY and SYGVKD. CDR3 nucleotide sequence: TGTGCCATCAGTGCAGGGGACGGCTACACCTTC. This gives the protein CAISAGDGYTF.

The V call is TRBV11-3, the J call TRBJ1-1; maybe TRBD1 (6 bases). This CDR3 contains 14 residues. The V end lost 5 bases, the J end lost 6 bases, and 16 bases lay between the germline ends. Germline V lookup: CDR1 SGHNT, CDR2 YENEEA. Here the CDR3 reads CASSPPLGHAEAFF. The CDR3, as DNA: TGTGCCAGCAGCCCCCCTCTGGGACACGCTGAAGCTTTCTTT. The full variable domain, with the rest looked up from reference TRBV11-3 and TRBJ1-1, is EAGVVQSPRYKIIEKKQPVAFWCNPISGHNTLYWYLQNLGQGPELLIRYENEEAVDDSQLPKDRFSAERLKGVDSTLKIQPAELGDSAVYLCASSPPLGHAEAFFGQGTRLTVV.

The rearrangement joins TRBV18 to TRBJ2-3; D is unresolved. Germline V gene sequence: CDR1 KGHSH, CDR2 LQKENI. This CDR3 spans 15 amino acids. Trimming removed 0 bases at V and 0 bases at J, with 7 bases between. The CDR3 is CASSPPLSSTDTQYF. DNA of the CDR3: TGTGCCAGCTCACCACCATTATCGAGCACAGATACGCAGTATTTT.

The genes are TRBV30 and TRBJ1-1; 9 bases align to TRBD1. The V segment lost 2 bases and the J segment 10 bases; nucleotides outside the gene matches: 8. The CDR3 consists of 13 residues. The germline gives CDR1 GTSNPN, CDR2 SVGIG (reference sequence). CDR3 nucleotides: TGTGCCTGGAGTCCAAGGACAGGGGTAGGAGCTTTCTTT. Translated: CAWSPRTGVGAFF.

The chain couples TRBV9 to TRBJ1-1; 7 bases align to TRBD1. Germline V gene lookup returns CDR1 SGDLS and CDR2 YYNGEE. The CDR3 consists of 15 residues. Losses at the gene ends were 5 bases for V and 2 bases for J; bases not matched to a gene: 9. CDR3 in amino acids: CASSRQGQFNTEAFF. The DNA of the CDR3 is TGTGCCAGCAGTCGACAGGGACAATTCAACACTGAAGCTTTCTTT.

This clone has only one observation. The V and J genes are TRBV6-5 and TRBJ1-1, with no clear D. The CDR3 consists of 14 residues. Trimming removed 5 bases from V and 8 bases from J, with 18 bases in between. Germline V gene sequence: CDR1 MNHEY, CDR2 SVGAGI. The CDR3 DNA is TGTGCCAGCAGTATCCTCTCGGCCGCCGGGGAAGCTTTCTTT. Its translation is CASSILSAAGEAFF.

This rearrangement joins TRBV5-6 to TRBJ1-4, with D unresolved. This CDR3 has 14 amino acids. CDR1 is SGHDT and CDR2 is YYEEEE in the germline V gene. V lost 4 bases and J lost 5, with 12 bases in between. CDR3 coding DNA: TGTGCCAGCAGCCCCGGGTCCCAAAATGAAAAACTGTTTTTT. Amino acid sequence: CASSPGSQNEKLFF.

This clone was found once. This sequence joins TRBV18 and TRBJ1-3; D is perhaps TRBD1 (5 bases). The CDR3 loop spans 16 amino acids. Between the trimmed V and J ends, which lost 3 bases and 3 bases, there was a span of 15 bases. CDR1 is KGHSH and CDR2 is LQKENI in the germline V gene. CDR3 protein: CASSPLVGVLGNTIYF. The CDR3 DNA reads as TGTGCCAGCTCACCCTTGGTAGGGGTACTTGGAAACACCATATATTTT. The full variable domain, rest sourced from reference TRBV18 and TRBJ1-3, is NAGVMQNPRHLVRRRGQEARLRCSPMKGHSHVYWYRQLPEEGLKFMVYLQKENIIDESGMPKERFSAEFPKEGPSILRIQQVVRGDSAAYFCASSPLVGVLGNTIYFGEGSWLTVV.

The count of this clone is one. At one end, the junction sequence differs from germline, possibly due to a read error. The chain links TRBV5-1 to TRBJ2-1, with 8 bases matching TRBD1. CDR1 and CDR2 (germline): SGHRS, YFSETQ. The CDR3 contains 17 residues. The CDR3 region is CASSVMTGAYGSNEQLF. The CDR3 DNA sequence: TGCGCCAGCAGCGTGATGACAGGGGCTTATGGGTCCAATGAGCAGCTCTTC.

The chain carries TRBV19 and TRBJ1-6; D possibly corresponds to TRBD1 (6 bases). V was trimmed by 7 bases and J by 13 bases, leaving 20 bases between them. Germline CDR1 LNHDA, CDR2 SQIVND (reference sequence). The CDR3 has 14 amino acids. CDR3 loop: CASKGQKGRLPLHF. The DNA of the CDR3 is TGTGCCAGTAAAGGACAGAAGGGAAGGCTCCCCCTCCACTTT. The full variable domain, in which reference TRBV19 and TRBJ1-6 provide the parts outside the CDR3, is DGGITQSPKYLFRKEGQNVTLSCEQNLNHDAMYWYRQDPGQGLRLIYYSQIVNDFQKGDIAEGYSVSREKKESFPLTVTSAQKNPTAFYLCASKGQKGRLPLHFGNGTRLTVT.

This chain joins TRBV19 and TRBJ1-5; TRBD1 is a possible D gene (6 bases). Germline CDR1 LNHDA, CDR2 SQIVND (reference sequence). The CDR3 runs to 12 residues. V shed 9 bases and J shed 5 bases, with 11 bases lying between them. The CDR3: CASNREHQPQHF. CDR3 sequence (DNA): TGTGCCAGCAACAGGGAACATCAGCCCCAGCATTTT.

CDR3: CASSEDRGSYNEQFF. CDR3 in DNA: TGTGCCAGCAGTGAAGACAGGGGCTCCTACAATGAGCAGTTCTTC. The V and J genes are TRBV2 and TRBJ2-1, with TRBD1 matching over 7 bases. Losses at the gene ends were 1 base for V and 0 bases for J; bases not matched to a gene: 0. Germline CDR1 and CDR2: SNHLY and FYNNEI. The CDR3 is made up of 15 amino acids.

This clone was seen just once. The chain recombines TRBV11-2 with TRBJ2-3, with D possibly matching TRBD1 (5 bases). Germline V CDR1 and CDR2: SGHAT, FQNNGV. The CDR3 loop spans 17 amino acids. Trimming removed 5 bases at V and 3 bases at J, with 21 bases between. The CDR3 region is CASSPPPWGPRTDTQYF. The CDR3 DNA is TGTGCCAGCAGCCCCCCGCCCTGGGGCCCTCGTACAGATACGCAGTATTTT.

For the CDR3, the DNA is TGCGCCAGCAGGGCCGAAGACAGGGGGTATGGCTACACCTTC. Its translation is CASRAEDRGYGYTF. The chain uses TRBV5-1 and TRBJ1-2, with 9 bases fitting TRBD1. The junction had 7 bases not matched to a gene; V was cut back by 5 bases and J by 5 bases. This CDR3 is 14 amino acids long. Germline-derived CDR1 and CDR2 are SGHRS and YFSETQ.

This clone was seen more than once but under ten times. This rearrangement joins TRBV5-6 to TRBJ1-5; 9 bases align to TRBD1. Germline trimming cut 3 bases from V and 7 bases from J; bases unmatched to any gene: 8. In germline, CDR1 is SGHDT, CDR2 YYEEEE. This CDR3 has 15 amino acids. CDR3 in amino acids: CASSSGGTGYQPQHF. In nucleotides, the CDR3 is TGTGCCAGCAGCTCCGGAGGGACAGGGTACCAGCCCCAGCATTTT.

V is TRBV2 and J is TRBJ2-7, with D possibly TRBD2 on 5 matching bases. The germline CDR1 and CDR2 sequences are SNHLY and FYNNEI. V lost 6 bases to trimming and J lost 4 bases, with 16 bases between them. This CDR3 is 14 amino acids long. The CDR3 DNA reads as TGTGCCAGCAGCGAGGGAGCTCCGGTTTACGAGCAGTACTTC. Translated: CASSEGAPVYEQYF.

The rearrangement joins TRBV19 to TRBJ1-1; weak D call: TRBD1 (5 bases). V was trimmed by 7 bases and J by 5 bases, leaving 17 bases between them. Germline CDR1 is LNHDA and CDR2 is SQIVND (reference sequence). The CDR3 spans 14 residues. CDR3 nucleotide sequence: TGTGCCAGTATATTTAGCTGGGGGGGGACTGAAGCTTTCTTT. It codes for CASIFSWGGTEAFF. Together with reference TRBV19 and TRBJ1-1, the CDR3 gives the full variable domain: DGGITQSPKYLFRKEGQNVTLSCEQNLNHDAMYWYRQDPGQGLRLIYYSQIVNDFQKGDIAEGYSVSREKKESFPLTVTSAQKNPTAFYLCASIFSWGGTEAFFGQGTRLTVV.

J is TRBJ2-3 and V is TRBV7-2; possible D gene TRBD1, 5 bases. The CDR3 is 15 residues long. Germline V CDR1 and CDR2: SGHTA, FQGNSA. Trimming cost V 5 bases and J 1 base, with 13 bases left between them. The CDR3 coding sequence is TGTGCCAGCAGCCCCGGCAGGGCCGGCACAGATACGCAGTATTTT. This encodes CASSPGRAGTDTQYF.

The V and J genes are TRBV7-8 and TRBJ2-3; TRBD1 agrees at 9 bases. Germline V lookup: CDR1 SGHVS, CDR2 FQNEAQ. The CDR3 has 14 amino acids. J was trimmed by 5 bases and V by 5 bases; bases with no gene match: 5. CDR3 region: CASSDRGYLDTQYF. The CDR3 nucleotides read TGTGCCAGCAGCGACAGGGGGTACTTAGATACGCAGTATTTT.